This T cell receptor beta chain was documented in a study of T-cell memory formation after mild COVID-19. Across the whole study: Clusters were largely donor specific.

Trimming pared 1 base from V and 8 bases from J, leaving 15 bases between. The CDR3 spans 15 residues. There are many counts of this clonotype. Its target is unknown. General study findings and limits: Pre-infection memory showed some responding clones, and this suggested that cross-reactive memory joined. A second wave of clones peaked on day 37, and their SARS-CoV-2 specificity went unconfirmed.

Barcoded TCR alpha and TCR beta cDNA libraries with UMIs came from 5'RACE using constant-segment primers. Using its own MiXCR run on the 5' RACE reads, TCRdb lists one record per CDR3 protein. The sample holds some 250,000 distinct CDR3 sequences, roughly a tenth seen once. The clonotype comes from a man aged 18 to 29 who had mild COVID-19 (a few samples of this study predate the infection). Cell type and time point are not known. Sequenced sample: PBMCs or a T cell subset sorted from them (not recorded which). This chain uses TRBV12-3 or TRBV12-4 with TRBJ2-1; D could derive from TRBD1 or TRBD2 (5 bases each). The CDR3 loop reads CASSLGGPTVHEQFF. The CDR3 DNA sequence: TGTGCCAGCAGTTTAGGGGGACCTACGGTACATGAGCAGTTCTTC.